This TCR beta chain was recorded in a study of early T cells in non-severe SARS-CoV-2 infection. Germline lookup yields CDR1 MGHRA and CDR2 YSYEKL. The CDR3 consists of 21 residues. After removal of 4 bases from V and 5 bases from J, the junction contained 23 bases not matched to a gene. TCRdb itself ran the 5' RACE reads through MiXCR, one entry per CDR3 protein. The sample shows tens of thousands of distinct CDR3 sequences, approximately 15% of them seen only once. The sequence was collected from an adult who was a healthcare worker with PCR-confirmed SARS-CoV-2 infection or an uninfected control (not recorded which). Specimen: whole blood. The chain employs TRBV4-1 and TRBJ2-2; 9 nucleotides align to TRBD1. In nucleotides, the CDR3 is TGCGCCAGCAGCCCTCACCCGGGGACTCTAACCGGGACAGGGAATACCGGGGAGCTGTTTTTT. Translating it yields CASSPHPGTLTGTGNTGELFF.